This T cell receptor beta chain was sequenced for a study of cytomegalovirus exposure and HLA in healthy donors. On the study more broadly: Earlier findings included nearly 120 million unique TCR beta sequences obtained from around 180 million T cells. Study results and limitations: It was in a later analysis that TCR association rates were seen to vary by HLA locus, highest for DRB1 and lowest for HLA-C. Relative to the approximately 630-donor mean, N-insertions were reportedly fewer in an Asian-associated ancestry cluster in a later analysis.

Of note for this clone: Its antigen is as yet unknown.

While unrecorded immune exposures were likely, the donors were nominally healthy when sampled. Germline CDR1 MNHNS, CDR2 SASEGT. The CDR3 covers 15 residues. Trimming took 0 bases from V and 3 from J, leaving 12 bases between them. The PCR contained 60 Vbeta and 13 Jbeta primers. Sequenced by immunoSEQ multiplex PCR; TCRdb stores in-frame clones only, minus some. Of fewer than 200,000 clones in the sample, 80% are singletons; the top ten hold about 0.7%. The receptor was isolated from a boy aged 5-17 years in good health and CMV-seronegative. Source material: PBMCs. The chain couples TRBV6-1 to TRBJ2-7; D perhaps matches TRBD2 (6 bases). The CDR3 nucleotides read TGTGCCAGCAGTGAAGCGCGAGGAGGGAACTACGAGCAGTACTTC. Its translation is CASSEARGGNYEQYF.